This T cell receptor beta chain was recovered during a study of T cell changes during pregnancy in multiple sclerosis. Sequenced by immunoSEQ multiplex PCR; TCRdb stores in-frame clones only, minus some. The table records more than 65,000 clones, around nine tenths of them present only once. This CDR3 contains 13 residues. The germline V gene has CDR1 SGHTA and CDR2 FQGTGA. The V gene lost 5 bases and the J gene lost 6 bases, with 8 bases spanning the gap. The TCR comes from a female donor with multiple sclerosis, enrolled in a pregnancy study. The sequenced sample was peripheral blood, obtained before pregnancy. The chain carries TRBV7-3 and TRBJ1-6, with D perhaps TRBD1 (6 bases). The CDR3 loop reads CASSGTTNSPLHF. CDR3 DNA sequence: TGTGCCAGCAGCGGGACAACTAATTCACCCCTCCACTTT. Full variable domain (rest looked up from reference TRBV7-3 and TRBJ1-6): GAGVSQTPSNKVTEKGKYVELRCDPISGHTALYWYRQSLGQGPEFLIYFQGTGAADDSGLPNDRFFAVRPEGSVSTLKIQRTERGDSAVYLCASSGTTNSPLHFGNGTRLTVT.